The following is a T cell receptor (beta chain) sequence with its context. Its antigen remains unknown. Clones were sequenced by immunoSEQ multiplex PCR, and TCRdb holds only the in-frame ones, with some missing. The sample lists some 50,000 clones, roughly 87% occurring once. The sample is drawn from a study of CD4+ T cells in melanoma. General study points: CD8+ T cell, macrophage and B cell function reportedly correlated with neoantigen-specific CD4+ T cells. Diverse differentiation states were reported for melanoma neoantigen-specific CD4+ T cells.

The germline CDR1 and CDR2 sequences are SGHTA and FQGNSA. The CDR3 has 18 residues. The junction had 7 bases not matched to a gene; V was cut back by 5 bases and J by 1 base. This receptor was identified in a human donor with melanoma. Input material: peripheral blood. The chain is built from TRBV7-2 and TRBJ2-1; 14 nucleotides agree with TRBD2. CDR3 in DNA: TGTGCCAGCAGCGCCCGCGGGACTAGCGGGGGATCCTACAATGAGCAGTTCTTC. It translates to CASSARGTSGGSYNEQFF.